Presented here are 30 T cell receptor beta chains from one specimen sequenced in a study of blood T cell repertoires in COVID-19. Sequencing was performed with immunoSEQ multiplex PCR; in TCRdb, only in-frame clones are kept and a portion is missing. The sample has around 150,000 clones, approximately 84% seen once; the top ten hold about 0.95%. The material sequenced was peripheral blood. The source is a man aged 40-49 years with acute or convalescent COVID-19.

The rearrangement joins TRBV3-1 (or the pseudogene TRBV3-2) to TRBJ1-2; possible D gene TRBD1, 5 bases. This CDR3 contains 15 residues. Germline CDR1 and CDR2: LGHDT and YNNKEL (reference sequence). V gave up 4 bases and J gave up 2 bases, with 14 bases separating them. CDR3 loop: CASSPAWEGNYGYTF. The CDR3 DNA sequence: TGTGCCAGCAGCCCCGCCTGGGAGGGGAACTATGGCTACACCTTC.

In its sample, this clone was seen a few times. The chain couples TRBV27 to TRBJ1-1; TRBD1 might be the D (5 bases). Germline V gives CDR1 MNHEY, CDR2 SMNVEV (reference sequence). Trimming stripped 7 bases from V and 3 bases from J, with 15 bases between. The CDR3 is made up of 14 amino acids. The CDR3 sequence is CASIRRGGYTEAFF. DNA for the CDR3: TGTGCCAGCATCCGGAGGGGAGGTTACACTGAAGCTTTCTTT.

The gene calls are TRBV6-6 and TRBJ2-3; perhaps TRBD2 as D (6 bases). Germline CDR1 MNHNY, CDR2 SVGAGI (reference sequence). The CDR3 spans 14 residues. Trimming left V 9 bases short and J 6 bases short, with 19 bases between. CDR3 residues: CASGSSAGTDTQYF. The DNA of the CDR3 is TGTGCCAGTGGCTCCTCCGCGGGGACGGATACGCAGTATTTT.

J is TRBJ1-2 and V is TRBV20-1; D remains ambiguous. V lost 3 bases, J lost 2 bases, and 7 bases lay in between. This CDR3 spans 12 amino acids. CDR1 is DFQATT, CDR2 SNEGSKA, per germline (reference sequence). In DNA, the CDR3 is TGCAGTGCTAGTTCGGGGAACTATGGCTACACCTTC. Protein: CSASSGNYGYTF.

This chain links TRBV9 with TRBJ1-2; 7 bases map to TRBD1. V lost 3 bases, J lost 0 bases, and 5 bases stayed unmatched. Germline V gene data show CDR1 as SGDLS and CDR2 as YYNGEE. The CDR3 spans 15 residues. CDR3 DNA: TGTGCCAGCAGCGCCCAGGGGGGTCCTAACTATGGCTACACCTTC. This codes for CASSAQGGPNYGYTF.

This chain uses TRBV6-6 with TRBJ1-1; D is possibly TRBD1 (6 bases). Between the trimmed V and J ends, which lost 7 bases and 1 base, there was a span of 10 bases. Germline V gives CDR1 MNHNY, CDR2 SVGAGI (reference sequence). The CDR3 consists of 13 residues. The CDR3: CASTEDRNTEAFF. Here the CDR3 DNA reads TGTGCCAGCACCGAGGACAGGAACACTGAAGCTTTCTTT.

The gene calls are TRBV30 and TRBJ2-3; tentative D call: TRBD2 (5 bases). CDR3 size: 14 residues. CDR1 is GTSNPN, CDR2 SVGIG, per germline (reference sequence). V was clipped by 4 bases and J by 3 bases, with 14 bases between them. The DNA for the CDR3 is TGTGCCTGGACCAACGGGGTGGGGACAGATACGCAGTATTTT. Its protein is CAWTNGVGTDTQYF.

The chain uses TRBV5-1 and TRBJ2-7, with D perhaps TRBD1 (6 bases). CDR3 length equals 14 residues. The V gene's germline CDR1 is SGHRS and CDR2 YFSETQ. Between the trimmed V and J ends, which lost 4 bases and 5 bases, there was a span of 16 bases. CDR3 region: CASSRNRDTHEQYF. The CDR3 bases are TGCGCCAGCAGCCGTAACAGGGACACCCACGAGCAGTACTTC. Based on the CDR3 plus reference TRBV5-1 and TRBJ2-7, the full variable domain is KAGVTQTPRYLIKTRGQQVTLSCSPISGHRSVSWYQQTPGQGLQFLFEYFSETQRNKGNFPGRFSGRQFSNSRSEMNVSTLELGDSALYLCASSRNRDTHEQYFGPGTRLTVT.

The chain has TRBV6-5 and TRBJ1-4; 10 positions match TRBD1. This CDR3 region has 13 residues. CDR1 and CDR2 (germline): MNHEY, SVGAGI. V was pared by 8 bases and J by 12 bases, with 9 bases of the junction left unmatched. The CDR3 sequence is CASSRDRGIQLFF. The CDR3 DNA reads TGTGCCAGCTCCCGGGACAGGGGAATCCAACTGTTTTTT.

The chain has TRBV6-5 and TRBJ1-1, with a tentative D call TRBD1 (6 bases). Germline lookup yields CDR1 MNHEY and CDR2 SVGAGI. The CDR3 runs 12 residues. V lost 5 bases to trimming and J lost 6 bases, with 10 bases between them. The CDR3 loop is CASSLTGSEAFF. For the CDR3, the DNA is TGTGCCAGCAGTCTCACAGGGTCTGAAGCTTTCTTT.

The rearrangement links TRBV5-1 to TRBJ1-1; D not certain. The ends were cut back, 4 bases at V and 1 base at J, with 14 bases in the middle. The CDR3 totals 15 residues. The V gene's germline CDR1 is SGHRS and CDR2 YFSETQ. Written as DNA, the CDR3 is TGCGCCAGCAGCCCGTTCGCTCAGAAGAACACTGAAGCTTTCTTT. Its translation is CASSPFAQKNTEAFF.

The chain joins TRBV11-3 to TRBJ1-1; 9 bases are shared with TRBD1. Germline-derived CDR1 and CDR2 are SGHNT and YENEEA. V lost 5 bases and J lost 3; bases outside the gene matches: 4. The CDR3 is 14 residues long. The CDR3 nucleotides read TGTGCCAGCAGCACACAGGGGGCGGACACTGAAGCTTTCTTT. This encodes CASSTQGADTEAFF.

V and J are TRBV5-5 and TRBJ2-7; D may be TRBD1 (6 bases). This CDR3 region has 15 residues. Trimming pared 0 bases from V and 1 base from J, leaving 11 bases between. Germline CDR1 and CDR2: SGHKS and YYEKEE (reference sequence). For the CDR3, the DNA is TGTGCCAGCAGCTTGGGTCCAGGGGCTTCCTACGAGCAGTACTTC. Amino acid sequence: CASSLGPGASYEQYF.

This chain links TRBV19 with TRBJ1-3; a possible D gene is TRBD1 (5 bases). Germline-derived CDR1 and CDR2 are LNHDA and SQIVND (reference sequence). There are 13 residues in the CDR3. Trimming removed 5 bases at V and 4 bases at J, with 9 bases between. The CDR3 DNA sequence: TGTGCCAGTAGTGAGCCAGGGGGAAACACCATATATTTT. Amino acid sequence: CASSEPGGNTIYF.

The genes are TRBV5-1 and TRBJ2-1; 9 bases map to TRBD1. Germline V gives CDR1 SGHRS, CDR2 YFSETQ. The CDR3 covers 12 residues. The V segment lost 3 bases and the J segment 15 bases; nucleotides outside the gene matches: 7. CDR3 coding DNA: TGCGCCAGCAGCTACGGACAGGGGATAGGGTTCTTC. This codes for CASSYGQGIGFF.

V usage is TRBV10-3 and J usage is TRBJ1-5; D is unclear. The ends were cut back, 2 bases at V and 4 bases at J, with 6 bases in the middle. Germline CDR1 reads ENHRY; CDR2 reads SYGVKD. The length of the CDR3 is 13 residues. In nucleotides, the CDR3 is TGTGCCATCAGTGAGGCGGGGAATCAGCCCCAGCATTTT. This codes for CAISEAGNQPQHF.

V and J are TRBV6-2 or TRBV6-3 and TRBJ1-5; D gene unclear. The CDR3 has 13 residues. Trimming shortened V by 5 bases and J by 5 bases, and 10 bases separated the two germline ends. From germline, CDR1 is MNHEY and CDR2 SVGEGT. Written as DNA, the CDR3 is TGTGCCAGCAGTGATAAGCTGGATCAGCCCCAGCATTTT. Translating gives CASSDKLDQPQHF.

The J gene is TRBJ2-3, the V gene TRBV6-5; 12 bases are shared with TRBD2. The CDR3 totals 14 residues. Germline V gene sequence: CDR1 MNHEY, CDR2 SVGAGI. V was clipped by 6 bases and J by 6 bases; unmatched bases: 4. CDR3 sequence: CASRVLAGGDTQYF. For the CDR3, the DNA is TGTGCCAGCAGAGTACTAGCGGGGGGTGATACGCAGTATTTT.

The chain has TRBV4-1 and TRBJ1-4, with 7 positions matching TRBD1. The germline V gene has CDR1 MGHRA and CDR2 YSYEKL. Trimming took 1 base from V and 2 from J; bases not matched to a gene: 4. CDR3 size: 16 residues. The DNA of the CDR3 is TGCGCCAGCAGCCAAGCCACAGGGGTCACTAATGAAAAACTGTTTTTT. This codes for CASSQATGVTNEKLFF.

The chain has TRBV15 and TRBJ2-2, with 10 bases lining up with TRBD1. In germline, CDR1 is LNHNV, CDR2 YYDKDF (reference sequence). This CDR3 comprises 19 residues. The V and J ends lost 0 bases and 5 bases, in that order; junction bases with no gene match: 12. CDR3 coding DNA: TGTGCCACCAGCAGAGATCAAAGGGGACAGGGGTTAGGAACCGGGGAGCTGTTTTTT. This encodes CATSRDQRGQGLGTGELFF.

Regarding this clone: This specimen includes other DNA sequences encoding the same CDR3. This rearrangement joins TRBV9 to TRBJ2-1; 11 bases align to TRBD2. Trimming took 4 bases from V and 0 from J; bases not matched to a gene: 3. The CDR3 extends over 16 amino acids. Germline assignment: CDR1 SGDLS and CDR2 YYNGEE. In DNA, the CDR3 is TGTGCCAGCAGCCCACTAGCGGGGGCCTCCTACAATGAGCAGTTCTTC. It yields the protein CASSPLAGASYNEQFF.

Turning to this clone: No DNA is shown, since the ends of the CDR3 on it are uncertain; the CDR3 is the one TCRdb lists. This chain uses TRBV7-2 with TRBJ2-1; the DNA was not compared with TRBD2, the D call given in the table. Germline-derived CDR1 and CDR2 are SGHTA and FQGNSA. With termini counted, the CDR3 has 15 amino acids. CDR3 amino acids: CASSFRGRGGDEQFF.

J is TRBJ2-2 and V is TRBV30; TRBD2 matches at 9 bases. The CDR3 contains 13 residues. In germline, CDR1 is GTSNPN, CDR2 SVGIG (reference sequence). V gave up 7 bases and J gave up 2 bases; unmatched junction bases: 2. CDR3 amino acids: CASSGDNTGELFF. The CDR3 region has the DNA TGTGCCTCTAGCGGGGATAACACCGGGGAGCTGTTTTTT.

This chain links TRBV7-3 with TRBJ2-1, with TRBD1 identical over 8 bases. CDR3 size: 13 residues. The trim removed 4 bases at V and 9 bases at J, leaving 5 bases unmatched. Germline CDR1 and CDR2: SGHTA and FQGTGA. This CDR3 is CASSWTGSGEQFF. CDR3 coding DNA: TGTGCCAGCAGCTGGACAGGGTCGGGTGAGCAGTTCTTC.

This clone was observed a few times. The chain couples TRBV14 to TRBJ2-7; TRBD1 matches at 9 bases. Trimming took 4 bases from V and 4 from J; bases not matched to a gene: 8. Germline CDR1 is SGHDN and CDR2 is FVKESK. CDR3 length: 15 residues. The CDR3 DNA reads TGTGCCAGCAGCCGAACCTCCGGGACAGGGTACGAGCAGTACTTC. Its translation: CASSRTSGTGYEQYF.

The CDR3 is CASLRVYEQYF. CDR3 DNA: TGTGCCAGCCTCAGGGTATACGAGCAGTACTTC. The genes are TRBV2 and TRBJ2-7, with D possibly being TRBD1 (5 bases). The V gene's germline CDR1 is SNHLY and CDR2 FYNNEI. V shed 8 bases and J shed 4 bases, with 9 bases lying between them. The length of the CDR3 is 11 residues.

The chain links TRBV4-1 to TRBJ1-6; 7 bases are a match to TRBD1. J was trimmed by 6 bases and V by 3 bases; bases with no gene match: 8. The CDR3 spans 16 residues. The germline gives CDR1 MGHRA, CDR2 YSYEKL. The CDR3 region is CASSQLFGTVNSPLHF. The CDR3 DNA is TGCGCCAGCAGCCAGCTCTTTGGGACAGTTAATTCACCCCTCCACTTT.

The V gene is TRBV3-1 (or the pseudogene TRBV3-2), the J gene TRBJ1-6, with no clear D. The CDR3 is 14 amino acids. Germline assignment: CDR1 LGHDT and CDR2 YNNKEL (reference sequence). The germline V and J ends were trimmed by 1 base and 7 bases, with 8 bases remaining between them. Here the CDR3 reads CASSQGRTNSPLHF. The CDR3, as DNA: TGTGCCAGCAGCCAAGGGAGGACCAATTCACCCCTCCACTTT.

The chain couples TRBV3-1 (or the pseudogene TRBV3-2) to TRBJ1-6, with D possibly matching TRBD1 (5 bases). The CDR3 runs to 15 residues. Trimming took off 3 bases at V and 7 bases at J, with 13 bases between the two ends. Per germline, CDR1 LGHDT and CDR2 YNNKEL (reference sequence). The CDR3 nucleotides are TGTGCCAGCAGCCACGGCAGGGCTGGAAATTCACCCCTCCACTTT. Translated: CASSHGRAGNSPLHF.

In its sample, this clone was seen a few times. As DNA, the CDR3 is TGCGCCAGCAGCTTAGGGACTAGCGGGGGTCCCACAGATACGCAGTATTTT. Protein sequence: CASSLGTSGGPTDTQYF. The chain combines TRBV5-1 with TRBJ2-3, with TRBD2 matching 14 bases. V shed 2 bases and J 2 bases; nucleotides not matched to a gene: 4. This CDR3 is built from 17 residues. Germline loops: CDR1 SGHRS, CDR2 YFSETQ.